The 12 T cell receptor beta chains in this list originate from one sample, sequenced in a study of identical twins. TCRdb passed the 5' RACE reads through MiXCR, listing each CDR3 protein once. The sample lists 1.5 million to 2 million distinct CDR3 sequences, about 32% occurring once. Sequencing was carried out using cord blood. The receptors were sampled from a newborn girl in good health.

The chain couples TRBV20-1 to TRBJ1-5, with D possibly matching TRBD1 (5 bases). CDR1 and CDR2 (germline): DFQATT, SNEGSKA (reference sequence). The CDR3 length is 17 residues. V lost 6 bases, J lost 2 bases, and 23 bases lay in between. As DNA, the CDR3 is TGCAGTGCAAAAAGGGGTCCACCGCCTCAGGGCAATCAGCCCCAGCATTTT. It yields the protein CSAKRGPPPQGNQPQHF.

This clonotype was seen repeatedly, ten times or more. The chain uses TRBV3-1 and TRBJ2-7, with a possible D match to TRBD2 (6 bases). V dropped 0 bases and J dropped 0 bases, with 12 bases sitting between them. CDR3 size: 16 residues. From germline, CDR1 is LGHDT and CDR2 YNNKEL (reference sequence). CDR3 nucleotide sequence: TGTGCCAGCAGCCAAGAGGGACTGGAGAGCTCCTACGAGCAGTACTTC. Translated: CASSQEGLESSYEQYF.

This clonotype was picked up a small number of times. V is TRBV3-1 and J is TRBJ2-3; D call uncertain. This CDR3 contains 14 residues. Trimming cost V 2 bases and J 1 base, with 7 bases left between them. The germline CDR1 and CDR2 sequences are LGHDT and YNNKEL (reference sequence). The CDR3 DNA is TGTGCCAGCAGCCAATATCGCCGCACAGATACGCAGTATTTT. Amino acid sequence: CASSQYRRTDTQYF.

V gene TRBV20-1 combines with J gene TRBJ2-3; 12 bases map to TRBD2. From germline, CDR1 is DFQATT and CDR2 SNEGSKA (reference sequence). J gave up 6 bases and V 3 bases, and 7 bases lay outside the gene matches. There are 15 residues in the CDR3. The CDR3 nucleotides read TGCAGTGCTAGGAGGACTAGCGGGGTTTGGGATACGCAGTATTTT. Its protein is CSARRTSGVWDTQYF.

The table lists this clonotype with many counts. The gene calls are TRBV28 and TRBJ2-7; 9 nucleotides match TRBD1. V trimming: 5 bases; J trimming: 5 bases; junction bases outside the gene matches: 10. CDR3 length: 15 amino acids. CDR1 is MDHEN and CDR2 is SYDVKM in the germline V gene. The CDR3 DNA is TGTGCCAGCAGTCTAAACAGGGGGCGCTTCAACGAGCAGTACTTC. Its protein is CASSLNRGRFNEQYF.

Many counts were recorded for this clonotype. V and J are TRBV5-1 and TRBJ2-3; 10 nucleotides align to TRBD2. Germline V CDR1 and CDR2: SGHRS, YFSETQ. V lost 2 bases, J lost 6 bases, and 3 bases stayed unmatched. The CDR3 consists of 14 residues. CDR3: CASSFTSGMDTQYF. The DNA for the CDR3 is TGCGCCAGCAGCTTCACTAGCGGGATGGATACGCAGTATTTT.

This clonotype was recorded a few times. The chain links TRBV25-1 to TRBJ1-4; 7 nucleotides agree with TRBD1. This CDR3 has 15 residues. Trimming removed 6 bases from V and 6 bases from J; junction bases left unmatched: 10. CDR1 is MGHDK and CDR2 is SYGVNS in the germline V gene. The CDR3 DNA is TGTGCCAGCAGCCCAACCGGGACAGTTTATGAAAAACTGTTTTTT. It codes for CASSPTGTVYEKLFF.

The rearrangement joins TRBV12-3 or TRBV12-4 to TRBJ2-1, with 11 bases fitting TRBD2. The CDR3 totals 15 residues. The V gene end was trimmed by 6 bases and the J gene end by 8 bases; junction bases not matched to a gene: 9. The CDR3 region is CASRYIAGGPYEQFF. The CDR3 DNA reads as TGTGCCAGCAGGTATATAGCGGGAGGGCCCTATGAGCAGTTCTTC.

This clonotype has only a few counts. This chain connects TRBV5-1 to TRBJ2-7; maybe TRBD1 (6 bases). The CDR3 contains 14 residues. The V end lost 0 bases, the J end lost 5 bases, and 12 bases lay between the germline ends. In germline, CDR1 is SGHRS, CDR2 YFSETQ. The CDR3 nucleotides are TGCGCCAGCAGCTTGGACAGGGCAGAAGACGAGCAGTACTTC. Encoded protein: CASSLDRAEDEQYF.

The chain joins TRBV20-1 to TRBJ1-5; D call uncertain. The CDR3 spans 14 residues. Germline CDR1 reads DFQATT; CDR2 reads SNEGSKA (reference sequence). Trimming removed 1 base at V and 1 base at J, with 8 bases between. This CDR3 reads CSARGFQSNQPQHF. CDR3 coding DNA: TGCAGTGCTAGAGGATTCCAGAGCAATCAGCCCCAGCATTTT.

This chain uses TRBV5-1 with TRBJ1-4; TRBD1 aligns across 7 bases. Trimming at V came to 4 bases and at J to 6 bases, leaving 18 bases not matched to a gene. CDR3 size: 18 residues. Germline V gene lookup returns CDR1 SGHRS and CDR2 YFSETQ. This chain's CDR3 is CASSRRAKTGFTDEKLFF. The CDR3 DNA sequence: TGCGCCAGCAGCCGGCGGGCGAAGACAGGGTTTACGGATGAAAAACTGTTTTTT.

J is TRBJ2-1 and V is TRBV10-3; 11 bases are shared with TRBD1. This CDR3 spans 18 amino acids. Trimming at V came to 2 bases and at J to 8 bases, leaving 14 bases not matched to a gene. Per the germline V gene, CDR1 is ENHRY and CDR2 is SYGVKD. The CDR3 coding sequence is TGTGCCATCAGTGAGATCTGGGGACAGGGGGTAAGTCGCGATGAGCAGTTCTTC. Its translation is CAISEIWGQGVSRDEQFF.